These T cell receptor beta chains were read from a single sample in a study of patients and donors after allogeneic stem cell transplantation. TCRdb used MiXCR to reprocess the RT-PCR reads, holding one entry per CDR3 protein. The table includes roughly 200,000 distinct CDR3 sequences, 40% to 45% detected once. Sequenced material: blood, either unsorted or a sorted T cell fraction (not recorded which). These receptors all come from a human donor who was either an allogeneic HSCT recipient or a stem cell or donor lymphocyte infusion donor (not recorded which). It is not recorded whose cells these are; they may come from a transplant donor. Each CDR3 is given with its conserved first and last residue. Each record gives: CDR3 protein, CDR3 DNA, V gene, J gene, D gene, clone size. D genes are given only for firm matches. Size is omitted from some rows. Given values are once, few, many or a class for expanded clones.

CASSQDPGLAGSTDTQYF,TGTGCCAGCAGCCAAGATCCCGGACTAGCGGGAAGCACAGATACGCAGTATTTT,TRBV3-1,TRBJ2-3,TRBD2,NA
CASSQDGAVLYGYTF,TGCGCCAGCAGCCAAGATGGGGCAGTGCTCTATGGCTACACCTTC,TRBV4-1,TRBJ1-2,NA,once
CASSRQGSPYEQYF,TGTGCCAGCAGTCGACAGGGATCACCCTACGAGCAGTACTTC,TRBV3-1,TRBJ2-7,TRBD1,NA
CASSLPGAGLEQFF,TGCGCCAGCAGCCTCCCGGGAGCGGGACTCGAGCAGTTCTTC,TRBV5-1,TRBJ2-1,TRBD2,few
CASSPLAGAGNEQFF,TGTGCTAGCAGCCCACTAGCGGGAGCTGGAAATGAGCAGTTCTTC,TRBV7-7,TRBJ2-1,TRBD2,few
CASSSRTTSPYNEQFF,TGTGCCAGCAGCTCACGAACAACTAGTCCCTACAATGAGCAGTTCTTC,TRBV7-9,TRBJ2-1,NA,NA
CASRPGQSSVTEAFF,TGTGCCAGCAGACCGGGACAGTCCTCGGTCACTGAAGCTTTCTTT,TRBV27,TRBJ1-1,TRBD1,NA
CSARDKGQPQHF,TGCAGTGCTAGAGATAAGGGACAGCCCCAGCATTTT,TRBV20-1,TRBJ1-5,NA,NA
CASSAHNSVRYGYTF,TGTGCCAGCAGCGCACACAACAGCGTCCGCTATGGCTACACCTTC,TRBV7-9,TRBJ1-2,NA,NA
CASRGFSGNTIYF,TGTGCCAGCAGGGGTTTCTCTGGAAACACCATATATTTT,TRBV6-5,TRBJ1-3,NA,NA
CASSREGNQPQHF,TGTGCCAGCAGCAGGGAGGGCAATCAGCCCCAGCATTTT,TRBV7-9,TRBJ1-5,NA,few
CASSTRGQGDTEAFF,TGTGCCAGCAGCACCAGGGGACAGGGGGACACTGAAGCTTTCTTT,TRBV3-1,TRBJ1-1,TRBD1,few
CASSQTRDHPGETQYF,TGCGCCAGCAGCCAGACTAGGGACCACCCGGGGGAGACCCAGTACTTC,TRBV4-3,TRBJ2-5,NA,few
CSVDPTLGTNEQFF,TGCAGCGTTGATCCGACCCTCGGTACCAATGAGCAGTTCTTC,TRBV29-1,TRBJ2-1,NA,few
CASSAGHGRPQHF,TGTGCCAGCAGTGCGGGCCACGGGAGGCCCCAGCATTTT,TRBV12-3/TRBV12-4,TRBJ1-5,NA,NA
CASSLVGQGSEAFF,TGTGCCAGCAGCTTGGTGGGACAGGGGTCTGAAGCTTTCTTT,TRBV5-5,TRBJ1-1,TRBD1,few
CASSLGSTGNTIYF,TGTGCCAGCAGCTTGGGGAGCACCGGAAACACCATATATTTT,TRBV5-6,TRBJ1-3,NA,NA
CASSQVGPGGETEAFF,TGTGCCAGCAGCCAAGTAGGGCCAGGGGGGGAAACTGAAGCTTTCTTT,TRBV4-2,TRBJ1-1,TRBD1,NA
CASSPWSQEETQYF,TGTGCCAGCAGCCCCTGGTCCCAGGAAGAGACCCAGTACTTC,TRBV5-8,TRBJ2-5,NA,NA
CASSRGEGKGNEKLFF,TGTGCCAGCAGCCGAGGTGAAGGCAAGGGTAATGAAAAACTGTTTTTT,TRBV14,TRBJ1-4,NA,NA
CASSLEGPRIGNTEAFF,TGCGCCAGCAGCTTGGAGGGGCCGCGTATCGGGAACACTGAAGCTTTCTTT,TRBV5-1,TRBJ1-1,NA,few
CASPYWAARTGGKEKLFF,TGTGCCAGCCCCTATTGGGCAGCACGGACAGGAGGGAAAGAAAAACTGTTTTTT,TRBV3-1,TRBJ1-4,TRBD1,NA
CASSPLPRDANTEAFF,TGTGCCAGCTCACCACTTCCCCGGGACGCGAACACTGAAGCTTTCTTT,TRBV18,TRBJ1-1,NA,many
CASSQGPFYEQYF,TGCGCCAGCAGCCAAGGGCCATTCTACGAGCAGTACTTC,TRBV4-3,TRBJ2-7,NA,NA
CASSYGGDEQFF,TGTGCCAGCAGTTACGGCGGAGATGAGCAGTTCTTC,TRBV6-5,TRBJ2-1,NA,NA
CASSETGVNTEAFF,TGTGCCAGCAGTGAGACAGGAGTTAACACTGAAGCTTTCTTT,TRBV27,TRBJ1-1,NA,NA
CASTGASTGELFF,TGTGCCAGCACAGGGGCCAGCACCGGGGAGCTGTTTTTT,TRBV9,TRBJ2-2,NA,NA
CASSLVRAAAVYGYTF,TGTGCCAGCAGCTTGGTAAGGGCAGCCGCAGTGTATGGCTACACCTTC,TRBV5-6,TRBJ1-2,NA,NA
CASSRDGYYNEQFF,TGTGCCAGCAGCCGGGACGGATACTACAATGAGCAGTTCTTC,TRBV9,TRBJ2-1,NA,NA
CASTNPGTVYGYTF,TGCGCCAGCACCAACCCCGGGACAGTCTATGGCTACACCTTC,TRBV5-1,TRBJ1-2,TRBD1,NA
CASSLDRGAEAFF,TGCGCCAGCAGCTTGGACAGGGGGGCTGAAGCTTTCTTT,TRBV5-1,TRBJ1-1,TRBD1,few
CASSLVRGPMIGQYNEQFF,TGTGCCAGCAGTTTGGTCAGGGGGCCGATGATAGGCCAATACAATGAGCAGTTCTTC,TRBV12-3/TRBV12-4,TRBJ2-1,TRBD1,NA
CASSVRGLNEKLFF,TGCGCCAGCAGCGTCCGCGGACTAAATGAAAAACTGTTTTTT,TRBV5-1,TRBJ1-4,NA,NA
CASSLDEGNEQFF,TGCGCCAGCAGCTTGGACGAGGGGAATGAGCAGTTCTTC,TRBV5-1,TRBJ2-1,NA,few
CASMPYTTLEQYF,TGTGCCAGCATGCCCTACACCACCCTCGAGCAGTACTTC,TRBV6-2/TRBV6-3,TRBJ2-7,NA,NA
CASSTGMSEQYF,TGTGCCAGCAGTACAGGGATGAGCGAGCAGTACTTC,TRBV12-3/TRBV12-4,TRBJ2-7,NA,few
CSVLTGNGYTF,TGCAGCGTCCTCACAGGGAATGGCTACACCTTC,TRBV29-1,TRBJ1-2,NA,NA